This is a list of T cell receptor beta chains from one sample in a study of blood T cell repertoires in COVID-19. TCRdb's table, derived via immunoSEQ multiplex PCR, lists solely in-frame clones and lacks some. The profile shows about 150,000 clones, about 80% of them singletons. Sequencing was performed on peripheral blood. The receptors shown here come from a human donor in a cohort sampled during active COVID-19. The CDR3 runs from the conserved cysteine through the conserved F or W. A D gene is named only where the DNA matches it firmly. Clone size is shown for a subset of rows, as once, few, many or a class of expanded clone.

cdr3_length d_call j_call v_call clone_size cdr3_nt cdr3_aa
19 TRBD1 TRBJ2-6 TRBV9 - TGTGCCAGCAGCGTAAAGAGTTGGGGACAGATGTCTGGGGCCAACGTCCTGACTTTC CASSVKSWGQMSGANVLTF
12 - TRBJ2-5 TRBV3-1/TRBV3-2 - TGTGCCAGCAGCCAAGACTCAGAGACCCAGTACTTC CASSQDSETQYF
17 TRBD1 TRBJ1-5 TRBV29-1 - TGCAGCGTTGACAGGGACAGGGGCCCACAATCGGATCAGCCCCAGCATTTT CSVDRDRGPQSDQPQHF
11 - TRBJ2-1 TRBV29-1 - TGCAGCGTTGAGGCAGATCATGAGCAGTTCTTC CSVEADHEQFF
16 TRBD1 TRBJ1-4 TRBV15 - TGTGCCACCAGCAGAGATTCGGAGGGGGCCGGGGAAAAACTGTTTTTT CATSRDSEGAGEKLFF
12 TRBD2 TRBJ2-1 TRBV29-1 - TGCAGCGTTGAGGGACTAGGGGATGAGCAGTTCTTC CSVEGLGDEQFF
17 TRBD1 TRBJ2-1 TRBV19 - TGTGCCAGTAGTACCTCGGCAGGGGGCATCCCAAACAATGAGCAGTTCTTC CASSTSAGGIPNNEQFF
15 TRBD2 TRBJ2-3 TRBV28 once TGTGCCAGCAGCCCGGGCTCTAGCGGGACTGATACGCAGTATTTT CASSPGSSGTDTQYF
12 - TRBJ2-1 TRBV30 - TGTGCCTGGAGCACCCTAGACAATGAGCAGTTCTTC CAWSTLDNEQFF
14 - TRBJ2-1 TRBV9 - TGTGCCAGCAGCGTGGGCGGGGAGAACAATGAGCAGTTCTTC CASSVGGENNEQFF
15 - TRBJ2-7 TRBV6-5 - TGTGCCAGCTCTGCCTCGACAGGACCAACCTACGAGCAGTACTTC CASSASTGPTYEQYF
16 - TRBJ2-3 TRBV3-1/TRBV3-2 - TGTGCCAGCAGCCAACGAACAGGGATTAGCACAGATACGCAGTATTTT CASSQRTGISTDTQYF
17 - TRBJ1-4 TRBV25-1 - TGTGCCAGCAGACGACCGGCAGGGAAAGCAACTAATGAAAAACTGTTTTTT CASRRPAGKATNEKLFF
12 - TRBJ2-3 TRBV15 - TGTGCCACCAGCGGCGGGACTCCGACGCAGTATTTT CATSGGTPTQYF
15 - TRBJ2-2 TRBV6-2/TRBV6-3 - TGTGCCAGCAGTCCCGGTGAGACTTACACCGGGGAGCTGTTTTTT CASSPGETYTGELFF
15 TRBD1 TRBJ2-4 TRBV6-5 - TGTGCCAGCAATGCTTCCAGGGGGCCTAAAAACATTCAGTACTTC CASNASRGPKNIQYF
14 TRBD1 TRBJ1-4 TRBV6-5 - TGTGCCAGCGAGCCGGGACAGGGTCATGAAAAACTGTTTTTT CASEPGQGHEKLFF
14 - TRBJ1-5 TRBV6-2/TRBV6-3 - TGTGCCAGCAGTTACTCGCCGGTCGATCAGCCCCAGCATTTT CASSYSPVDQPQHF
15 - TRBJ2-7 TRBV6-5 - TGTGCCAGCTACACTCCCGACAGGCCCGCCGATGGGCAGTACTTC CASYTPDRPADGQYF
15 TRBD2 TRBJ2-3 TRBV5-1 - TGCGCCAGCAGCGCCGACGGGGGGAGGACAGATACGCAGTATTTT CASSADGGRTDTQYF